These T cell receptor beta chains were read from a single sample in a study of T-cell reconstitution after alpha-beta-depleted transplantation in children. MiXCR, run by TCRdb on the PCR reads, gives a single entry per CDR3 protein. The table includes some 830,000 distinct CDR3 sequences, around 17% detected once. Sequenced material: PBMCs, mostly from graft donor cells, taken 360 days after TCRalphabeta/CD19-depleted stem cell transplant. The receptors were gathered from a male patient younger than 18 who had a stem cell transplant for acute lymphoblastic leukemia, so the T cells may come from the graft donor. Each CDR3 is given with its conserved first and last residue. D genes are given only for firm matches. Clone size is given for some rows only: seen once, a few or many times, or a class if the clone is expanded.

D	size	V	J	CDR3	DNA
.	few	TRBV9	TRBJ2-1	CASSVEGDPNEQFF	TGTGCCAGCAGCGTAGAAGGGGACCCCAATGAGCAGTTCTTC
.	few	TRBV20-1	TRBJ1-4	CSARDRWNEKLFF	TGCAGTGCTAGAGATCGATGGAATGAAAAACTGTTTTTT
.	.	TRBV14	TRBJ2-5	CASSQRQGARETQYF	TGTGCCAGCAGCCAGAGACAAGGGGCCCGGGAGACCCAGTACTTC
TRBD2	many	TRBV4-2	TRBJ2-3	CASSQALAGELHTDTQYF	TGTGCCAGCAGCCAAGCACTAGCGGGAGAGCTTCACACAGATACGCAGTATTTT
TRBD2	few	TRBV5-1	TRBJ2-3	CASSRTSGVSTDTQYF	TGCGCCAGCAGCCGGACTAGCGGGGTTAGCACAGATACGCAGTATTTT
TRBD2	.	TRBV7-3	TRBJ2-1	CASSPTSGSFYNEQFF	TGTGCCAGCAGCCCGACTAGCGGGAGTTTCTACAATGAGCAGTTCTTC
.	few	TRBV5-1	TRBJ1-2	CASSLGRTTYGYTF	TGCGCCAGCAGCTTGGGGAGGACAACCTATGGCTACACCTTC
.	few	TRBV12-3/TRBV12-4	TRBJ1-2	CASSWQGRAYGYTF	TGTGCCAGCAGTTGGCAGGGGCGGGCCTATGGCTACACCTTC
TRBD1	few	TRBV29-1	TRBJ1-2	CSVPRQGDYGYTF	TGCAGCGTTCCCCGACAGGGTGACTATGGCTACACCTTC
TRBD2	few	TRBV4-2	TRBJ2-3	CASSQDRGGTDTQYF	TGTGCCAGCAGCCAAGATCGGGGGGGCACAGATACGCAGTATTTT
.	many	TRBV5-1	TRBJ2-6	CASSFGAGFGANVLTF	TGCGCCAGCAGCTTTGGCGCAGGGTTTGGGGCCAACGTCCTGACTTTC
TRBD1	few	TRBV7-8	TRBJ1-2	CASSLYGTGYGYTF	TGTGCCAGCAGCTTGTACGGGACAGGCTATGGCTACACCTTC
.	.	TRBV7-9	TRBJ1-5	CASSLSGEWPQHF	TGTGCCAGCAGCTTATCGGGGGAATGGCCCCAGCATTTT
.	.	TRBV4-1	TRBJ1-6	CASAQNNAVLNSPLHF	TGCGCCAGCGCTCAAAATAACGCAGTCTTAAATTCACCCCTCCACTTT
.	.	TRBV20-1	TRBJ2-1	CSARRDGRSYNEQFF	TGCAGTGCTAGACGTGATGGGCGCTCCTACAATGAGCAGTTCTTC
TRBD2	.	TRBV10-3	TRBJ2-7	CAISEGLELEQYF	TGTGCCATCAGTGAAGGACTAGAGCTCGAGCAGTACTTC
TRBD2	few	TRBV12-3/TRBV12-4	TRBJ2-1	CASSWGLAGGRSSYNEQFF	TGTGCCAGCAGTTGGGGTCTAGCGGGAGGGAGAAGCTCCTACAATGAGCAGTTCTTC
.	few	TRBV20-1	TRBJ2-1	CSASAFRPYNEQFF	TGCAGTGCATCAGCCTTCCGCCCCTACAATGAGCAGTTCTTC
.	few	TRBV11-3	TRBJ2-6	CASNTTANVLTF	TGTGCCAGCAACACTACTGCCAACGTCCTGACTTTC
TRBD1	.	TRBV11-2	TRBJ2-7	CASSFGTVGYEQYF	TGTGCCAGCAGCTTCGGGACAGTAGGCTACGAGCAGTACTTC
.	.	TRBV5-1	TRBJ2-2	CASSLEGSVGNDWELFF	TGCGCCAGCAGCTTGGAGGGTTCGGTGGGGAACGACTGGGAGCTGTTTTTT
.	few	TRBV28	TRBJ2-1	CASSFRGRNEQFF	TGTGCCAGCAGTTTCCGGGGGCGGAATGAGCAGTTCTTC
TRBD1	.	TRBV20-1	TRBJ2-5	CSARGSRGPWGQETQYF	TGCAGTGCTAGAGGATCCAGGGGGCCCTGGGGGCAAGAGACCCAGTACTTC
.	few	TRBV4-1	TRBJ2-7	CASSQDNRESSYEQYF	TGCGCCAGCAGCCAAGATAACAGGGAGAGCTCCTACGAGCAGTACTTC
TRBD1	few	TRBV5-1	TRBJ2-2	CASRLSTGATGELFF	TGCGCCAGCAGGTTGTCGACAGGGGCCACCGGGGAGCTGTTTTTT
.	.	TRBV4-1	TRBJ2-3	CASSPGLSSTDTQYF	TGCGCCAGCAGCCCTGGACTCAGTAGCACAGATACGCAGTATTTT
.	.	TRBV5-4	TRBJ2-5	CASSHTIETQYF	TGTGCCAGCAGCCACACGATCGAGACCCAGTACTTC
TRBD1	.	TRBV29-1	TRBJ1-2	CSAFGQGVGYGYTF	TGCAGCGCCTTCGGACAGGGCGTCGGCTATGGCTACACCTTC
.	.	TRBV7-2	TRBJ2-5	CASSPTGMGDQTQYF	TGTGCCAGCAGCCCCACCGGGATGGGAGACCAGACCCAGTACTTC
.	.	TRBV29-1	TRBJ1-2	CSVESRSLSYGYTF	TGCAGCGTTGAGTCCAGATCATTGAGCTATGGCTACACCTTC
.	.	TRBV4-1	TRBJ1-5	CASSQDRVERGQPQHF	TGCGCCAGCAGCCAAGATCGGGTAGAGAGGGGTCAGCCCCAGCATTTT
.	many	TRBV9	TRBJ2-7	CASSVGELGTFSYEQYF	TGTGCCAGCAGCGTAGGGGAATTGGGGACTTTCTCCTACGAGCAGTACTTC
.	many	TRBV7-8	TRBJ2-2	CASSAITIGELFF	TGTGCCAGCAGCGCGATAACAATCGGGGAGCTGTTTTTT
.	few	TRBV21-1	TRBJ1-1	CASSKLVTEAFF	TGTGCCAGCAGCAAACTTGTTACTGAAGCTTTCTTT
.	few	TRBV5-1	TRBJ2-3	CASSYQGSTDTQYF	TGCGCCAGCAGCTACCAAGGAAGCACAGATACGCAGTATTTT
.	.	TRBV11-2	TRBJ2-7	CASGPDYEQYF	TGTGCCAGCGGACCCGACTACGAGCAGTACTTC
.	many	TRBV4-1	TRBJ2-7	CASSQVGILTGTYEQYF	TGCGCCAGCAGCCAAGTGGGAATTCTTACAGGAACCTACGAGCAGTACTTC
.	.	TRBV29-1	TRBJ2-7	CSVGDGTYEQYF	TGCAGCGTTGGGGACGGAACCTACGAGCAGTACTTC
TRBD2	.	TRBV7-2	TRBJ2-7	CASSPTSGGLGEQYF	TGTGCCAGCAGCCCGACTAGCGGGGGTCTGGGGGAGCAGTACTTC